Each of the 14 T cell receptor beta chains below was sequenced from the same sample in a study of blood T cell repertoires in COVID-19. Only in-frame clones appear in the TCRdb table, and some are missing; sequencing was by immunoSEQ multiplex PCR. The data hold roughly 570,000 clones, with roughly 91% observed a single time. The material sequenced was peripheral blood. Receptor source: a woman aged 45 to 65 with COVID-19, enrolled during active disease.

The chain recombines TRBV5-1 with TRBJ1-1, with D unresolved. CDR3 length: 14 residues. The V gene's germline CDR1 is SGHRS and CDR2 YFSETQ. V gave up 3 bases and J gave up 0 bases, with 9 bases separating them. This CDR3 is CASSSSTMNTEAFF. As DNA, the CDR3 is TGCGCCAGCAGCTCCAGTACCATGAACACTGAAGCTTTCTTT.

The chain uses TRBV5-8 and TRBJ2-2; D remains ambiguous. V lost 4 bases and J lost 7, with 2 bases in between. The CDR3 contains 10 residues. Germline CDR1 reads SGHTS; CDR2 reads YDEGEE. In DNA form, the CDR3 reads TGTGCCAGCAGCCACGGGGAGCTGTTTTTT. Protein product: CASSHGELFF.

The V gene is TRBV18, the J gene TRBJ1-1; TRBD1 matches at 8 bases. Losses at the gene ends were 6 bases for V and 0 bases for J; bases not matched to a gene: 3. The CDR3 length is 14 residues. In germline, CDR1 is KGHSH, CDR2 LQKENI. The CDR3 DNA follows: TGTGCCAGCTCTTGGGACAGGTTGAACACTGAAGCTTTCTTT. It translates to CASSWDRLNTEAFF.

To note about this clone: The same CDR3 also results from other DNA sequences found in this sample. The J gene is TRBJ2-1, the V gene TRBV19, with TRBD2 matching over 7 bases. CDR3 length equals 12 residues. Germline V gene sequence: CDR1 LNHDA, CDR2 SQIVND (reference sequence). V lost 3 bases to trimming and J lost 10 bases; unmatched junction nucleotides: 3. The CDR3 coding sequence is TGTGCCAGTAGTATCGGGGGAGGGGAGCAGTTCTTC. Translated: CASSIGGGEQFF.

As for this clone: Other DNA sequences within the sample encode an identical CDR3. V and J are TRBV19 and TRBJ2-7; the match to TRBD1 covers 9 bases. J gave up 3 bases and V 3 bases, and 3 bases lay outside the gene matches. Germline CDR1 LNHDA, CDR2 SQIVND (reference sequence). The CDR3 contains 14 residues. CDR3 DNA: TGTGCCAGTAGTATCCGACAGGGGGGCTACGAGCAGTACTTC. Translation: CASSIRQGGYEQYF.

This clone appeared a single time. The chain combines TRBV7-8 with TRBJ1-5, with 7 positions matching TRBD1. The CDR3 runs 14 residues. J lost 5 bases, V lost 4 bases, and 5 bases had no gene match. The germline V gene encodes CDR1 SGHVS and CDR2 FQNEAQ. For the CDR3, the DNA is TGTGCCAGCAGCTCCACAGGGGTCCATCAGCCCCAGCATTTT. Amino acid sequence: CASSSTGVHQPQHF.

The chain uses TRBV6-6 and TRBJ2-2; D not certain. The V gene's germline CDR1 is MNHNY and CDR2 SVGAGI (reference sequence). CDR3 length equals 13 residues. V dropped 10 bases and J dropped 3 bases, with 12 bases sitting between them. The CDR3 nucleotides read TGTGCCACTTCTAGGTCGGACACCGGGGAGCTGTTTTTT. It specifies CATSRSDTGELFF.

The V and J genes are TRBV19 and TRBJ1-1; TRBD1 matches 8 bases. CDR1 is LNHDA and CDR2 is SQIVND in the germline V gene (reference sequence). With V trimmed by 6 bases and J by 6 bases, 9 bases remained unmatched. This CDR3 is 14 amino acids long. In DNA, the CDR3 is TGTGCCAGTAGAGTCGACAGGGGAGTCCCTGAAGCTTTCTTT. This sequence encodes CASRVDRGVPEAFF.

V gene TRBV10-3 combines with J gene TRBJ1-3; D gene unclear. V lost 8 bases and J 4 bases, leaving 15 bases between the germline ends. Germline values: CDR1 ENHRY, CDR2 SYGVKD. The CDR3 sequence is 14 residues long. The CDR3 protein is CAIRYESGGNTIYF. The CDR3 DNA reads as TGTGCCATCCGATACGAGAGCGGAGGAAACACCATATATTTT.

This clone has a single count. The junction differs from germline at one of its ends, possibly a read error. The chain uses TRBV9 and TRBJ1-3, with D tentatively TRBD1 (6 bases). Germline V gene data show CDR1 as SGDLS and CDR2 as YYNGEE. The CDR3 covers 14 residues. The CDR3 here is CASSKRGSENTIYF. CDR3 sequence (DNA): TGTGCCAGCAGCAAGAGGGGGTCTGAAAACACCATATATTTT.

In DNA, the CDR3 is TGTGCCAGCAAACTCCGAGGGGGACACATTACTAACACCGGGGAGCTGTTTTTT. It encodes CASKLRGGHITNTGELFF. The chain is built from TRBV27 and TRBJ2-2; perhaps TRBD1 as D (6 bases). CDR3 length: 18 amino acids. V was clipped by 7 bases and J by 2 bases, with 23 bases between them. Germline CDR1 is MNHEY and CDR2 is SMNVEV (reference sequence).

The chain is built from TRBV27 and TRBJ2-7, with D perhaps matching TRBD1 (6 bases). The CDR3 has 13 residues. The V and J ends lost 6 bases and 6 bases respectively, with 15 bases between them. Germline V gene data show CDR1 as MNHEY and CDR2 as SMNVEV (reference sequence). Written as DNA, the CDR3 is TGTGCCAGCAGGCGACAGGCCCCCCTCGAGCAGTACTTC. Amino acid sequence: CASRRQAPLEQYF.

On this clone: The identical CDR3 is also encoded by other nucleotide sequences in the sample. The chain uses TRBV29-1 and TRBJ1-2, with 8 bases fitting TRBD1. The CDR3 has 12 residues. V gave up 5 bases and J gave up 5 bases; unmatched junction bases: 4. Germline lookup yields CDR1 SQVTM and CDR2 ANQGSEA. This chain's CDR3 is CSVKTGEYGYTF. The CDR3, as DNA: TGCAGCGTTAAGACAGGGGAGTATGGCTACACCTTC.

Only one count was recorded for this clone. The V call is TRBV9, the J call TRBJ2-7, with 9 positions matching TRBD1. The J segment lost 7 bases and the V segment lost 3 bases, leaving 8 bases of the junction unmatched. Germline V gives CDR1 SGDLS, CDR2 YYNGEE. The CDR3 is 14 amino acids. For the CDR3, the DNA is TGTGCCAGCAGCGGGGGGACAGGGTTAAAGGAGCAGTACTTC. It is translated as CASSGGTGLKEQYF.